One and the same sample provided the 14 T cell receptor beta chains below, sequenced in a study of tumor-infiltrating lymphocytes in primary liver carcinoma. Between 20 and 30 mg of unsorted bulk tissue served as the source from which RNA and DNA were co-extracted. cDNA specific to TCR beta was made from approximately 500 ng of total RNA, with a constant-region primer employed for priming. Nested multiplex PCR, run for three rounds with slightly modified ARM-PCR, yielded TCR beta libraries. Use of TRBV1-TRBV30 forward primers with a C-beta reverse primer characterized the first two PCR rounds, which lasted around 9 cycles each. Via MiXCR, TCRdb re-called the multiplex PCR reads, giving one row per CDR3 protein. Of about 22,000 distinct CDR3 sequences detected, 75% to 85% appear once; the ten largest clones hold under 40%. The sequencing sample was made of liver tumor tissue from sampling region 2. This sample's subset: tumor region T2, inferior pole. These receptors originate from a woman in her thirties with primary liver carcinoma and hepatitis B virus infection.

The V gene is TRBV27, the J gene TRBJ2-2; no definite D call. The germline V gene has CDR1 MNHEY and CDR2 SMNVEV (reference sequence). The CDR3 runs to 11 residues. V was shortened by 2 bases and J by 12 bases, with 7 bases between the two germline ends. This chain's CDR3 is CASSLGGQLFF. The CDR3 DNA sequence: TGTGCCAGCAGTTTAGGTGGTCAGCTGTTTTTT.

This clonotype was detected many times. Relative to the germline gene, one junction end is altered; a read error may explain this. The chain carries TRBV20-1 and TRBJ1-2; D unclear. This CDR3 contains 11 residues. Germline assignment: CDR1 DFQATT and CDR2 SNEGSKA (reference sequence). CDR3 sequence: CSARDIGRESW. CDR3 coding DNA: TGCAGTGCTAGAGATATAGGTAGGGAGAGTTGG.

V gene TRBV28 combines with J gene TRBJ2-7; a possible D gene is TRBD1 (6 bases). The V end lost 5 bases, the J end lost 10 bases, and 21 bases lay between the germline ends. Germline CDR1 reads MDHEN; CDR2 reads SYDVKM. CDR3 length equals 14 residues. CDR3 residues: CASSQGGDPYHQYF. The CDR3 DNA is TGTGCCAGCAGTCAAGGGGGAGATCCCTACCATCAGTACTTC.

Comments on this clonotype: Mismatch with germline at one junction end may stem from a read error. The rearrangement links TRBV5-4 to TRBJ2-3, with D hard to call. Germline V gene sequence: CDR1 SGHNT, CDR2 YYREEE (reference sequence). CDR3 length: 17 amino acids. CDR3 nucleotides: TGTGCCAGCAGCGTAGACGTACACCCTCCACCCACATATACGCAGTGTTTT. Amino acid sequence: CASSVDVHPPPTYTQCF. The full variable domain, with the rest looked up from reference TRBV5-4 and TRBJ2-3, is ETGVTQSPTHLIKTRGQQVTLRCSSQSGHNTVSWYQQALGQGPQFIFQYYREEENGRGNFPPRFSGLQFPNYSSELNVNALELDDSALYLCASSVDVHPPPTYTQCFGPGTRLTVL.

The rearrangement links TRBV11-1 to TRBJ2-4, with 8 positions matching TRBD1. Trimming cost V 6 bases and J 9 bases; bases outside gene matches: 13. CDR1 is SGHAT, CDR2 FQDESV, per germline (reference sequence). This CDR3 is 15 amino acids long. CDR3 in DNA: TGTGCCAGCAGAATGGCCGGGACAGGTTATGGCATTCAGTACTTC. Its translation is CASRMAGTGYGIQYF.

On this clonotype: At one of its ends the junction is not consistent with the germline gene, which may arise from a read error. The gene calls are TRBV4-3 and TRBJ1-6; D might be TRBD1 (5 bases). This CDR3 is built from 17 residues. Germline V gene data show CDR1 as LGHNA and CDR2 as YSLEER. The CDR3 nucleotides read TGCGCCGGCAGCCAAGTTCTGACAGAGACTAGACTATCACCCCTCCACTTT. Its protein product is CAGSQVLTETRLSPLHF.

This clonotype has just one count. The junction does not match germline at one end; this may be a read error. The gene calls are TRBV6-5 and TRBJ2-2; a possible D gene is TRBD2 (6 bases). The CDR3 is 16 amino acids. Germline values: CDR1 MNHEY, CDR2 SVGAGI. CDR3 coding DNA: TGTGCCAGCAGGTGGAGTAGCGCCCGAGGCACCGGGGAGGTGTTTTTT. Translating gives CASRWSSARGTGEVFF.

As for this clonotype: Likely a read error: the CDR3 ends without its conserved phenylalanine or tryptophan. The chain employs TRBV5-6 and TRBJ1-3; 7 nucleotides match TRBD1. The CDR3 has 15 amino acids. Per the germline V gene, CDR1 is SGHDT and CDR2 is YYEEEE. The junction had 5 bases not matched to a gene; V was cut back by 4 bases and J by 1 base. CDR3 sequence: CASSAGTESGNTIYL. In DNA form, the CDR3 reads TGTGCCAGCAGCGCCGGGACAGAGTCTGGAAACACCATATATCTT.

A remark on this clonotype: One end of the junction does not line up with germline, which may come from a read error. The chain employs TRBV6-5 and TRBJ2-2, with 8 positions matching TRBD1. The CDR3 sequence is 15 residues long. Looked up from germline, CDR1 is MNHEY and CDR2 is SVGAGI. DNA for the CDR3: TGTGCCAGTAGTCCGCGGACAGGGTTCACCAGGGAGCTGTTTTTC. Residues: CASSPRTGFTRELFF.

This clonotype was counted a single time. One junction end disagrees with the germline gene, perhaps due to a read error. The genes are TRBV11-2 and TRBJ2-2; 9 positions match TRBD2. CDR3 length: 18 amino acids. The germline V gene has CDR1 SGHAT and CDR2 FQNNGV. The CDR3 sequence is CASSPPRAGGPNTGELFF. Here the CDR3 DNA reads TGCGCCAGCAGCCCGCCCCGAGCGGGAGGCCCGAACACCGGGGAGCTGTTTTTT.

To note about this clonotype: At one boundary the junction diverges from the germline segment, which might be a read error. The chain carries TRBV4-3 and TRBJ2-7; 7 bases are shared with TRBD2. The CDR3 covers 18 residues. Per the germline V gene, CDR1 is LGHNA and CDR2 is YSLEER. CDR3: CVSSQAVTGGHISYEEYF. The CDR3 nucleotides read TGCGTCAGCAGCCAAGCTGTGACGGGGGGTCACATTAGCTACGAAGAGTACTTC.

This clonotype was detected only once. A much larger clone lies one base from this, so it may be a read error. The CDR3 nucleotides are TGTGCCATCAGTGAGTCTAGGGCGGCCGATAAGCAGTTCTTC. It translates to CAISESRAADKQFF. The rearrangement joins TRBV10-3 to TRBJ2-1, with D unclear. V was cut by 0 bases and J by 11 bases, with 14 bases left in between. Germline CDR1 reads ENHRY; CDR2 reads SYGVKD. The length of the CDR3 is 14 residues.

As regards this clonotype: An end of the junction differs from the germline gene, which may be a read error. V is TRBV4-3 and J is TRBJ2-3; TRBD2 agrees at 12 bases. CDR3 size: 21 residues. Germline V gene lookup returns CDR1 LGHNA and CDR2 YSLEER. Written as DNA, the CDR3 is TGCACCAGCGGCCAAGAGCCCGTAACTAGCGGGAGGACGGGGGTCACAGATACGCAGTATTTT. Translation gives CTSGQEPVTSGRTGVTDTQYF.

Note on this clonotype: At one boundary the junction diverges from the germline segment, which might be a read error. V gene TRBV4-1 combines with J gene TRBJ1-4; D possibly corresponds to TRBD1 (5 bases). The CDR3 is 16 amino acids. Germline CDR1 is MGHRA and CDR2 is YSYEKL. CDR3 amino acids: CASSQDGRGRGEKTVF. The CDR3 nucleotides are TGCGCCAGCAGCCAAGATGGCAGAGGGCGGGGGGAAAAAACTGTTTTT.